A selection of T cell receptor beta chains follows, all from one sample in a study of blood T cell repertoires in COVID-19. Sequenced by immunoSEQ multiplex PCR; TCRdb stores in-frame clones only, minus some. The sample lists around 260,000 clones; 84% were seen once. Sequenced material: peripheral blood. The source is a man between 60 and 75 years old with acute or convalescent COVID-19. The CDR3 runs from the conserved cysteine through the conserved F or W. Fields, in order: D gene, V gene, clone size, J gene, CDR3 protein, CDR3 DNA. D genes are given only for firm matches. The listing skips clone size in some rows; elsewhere it reads once, few, many or a size class.

D gene: .
V gene: TRBV7-8
clone size: .
J gene: TRBJ2-7
CDR3 protein: CASRSHRAYEQYF
CDR3 DNA: TGTGCCAGCAGATCCCACAGGGCCTACGAGCAGTACTTC

D gene: .
V gene: TRBV7-2
clone size: .
J gene: TRBJ1-4
CDR3 protein: CASSFSGQLREKLFF
CDR3 DNA: TGTGCCAGCAGCTTTTCCGGACAGCTTAGAGAAAAACTGTTTTTT

D gene: .
V gene: TRBV10-2
clone size: .
J gene: TRBJ1-4
CDR3 protein: CASTGQLNEKLFF
CDR3 DNA: TGCGCCAGCACAGGACAGCTTAATGAAAAACTGTTTTTT

D gene: .
V gene: TRBV9
clone size: .
J gene: TRBJ1-3
CDR3 protein: CASSVRGGSGNTIYF
CDR3 DNA: TGTGCCAGCAGCGTCCGAGGTGGGAGTGGAAACACCATATATTTT

D gene: TRBD1
V gene: TRBV18
clone size: .
J gene: TRBJ2-7
CDR3 protein: CASSPGQNSYEQYF
CDR3 DNA: TGTGCCAGCTCCCCGGGACAGAACTCCTACGAGCAGTACTTC

D gene: TRBD2
V gene: TRBV28
clone size: .
J gene: TRBJ2-5
CDR3 protein: CASSPLWAGGWWQETQYF
CDR3 DNA: TGTGCCAGCAGTCCCCTCTGGGCGGGAGGATGGTGGCAAGAGACCCAGTACTTC

D gene: .
V gene: TRBV21-1
clone size: .
J gene: TRBJ2-7
CDR3 protein: CASSKEGDREYEQYF
CDR3 DNA: TGTGCCAGCAGCAAAGAGGGGGACAGGGAGTACGAGCAGTACTTC

D gene: TRBD2
V gene: TRBV11-3
clone size: .
J gene: TRBJ2-1
CDR3 protein: CASSPRGAGGYNEQFF
CDR3 DNA: TGTGCCAGCAGCCCCCGGGGGGCGGGAGGATACAATGAGCAGTTCTTC

D gene: TRBD1
V gene: TRBV7-8
clone size: few
J gene: TRBJ2-7
CDR3 protein: CASSAGTGWSYEQYF
CDR3 DNA: TGTGCCAGCAGCGCCGGGACAGGGTGGTCCTACGAGCAGTACTTC

D gene: TRBD2
V gene: TRBV7-9
clone size: .
J gene: TRBJ2-1
CDR3 protein: CASSLAGLASGRVGEQFF
CDR3 DNA: TGTGCCAGCAGCTTAGCCGGGCTGGCTAGCGGGAGGGTCGGTGAGCAGTTCTTC

D gene: .
V gene: TRBV7-8
clone size: .
J gene: TRBJ2-5
CDR3 protein: CASSLALAMEETQYF
CDR3 DNA: TGTGCCAGCAGCTTAGCTTTGGCCATGGAAGAGACCCAGTACTTC